This T cell receptor beta chain is drawn from a study of blood T cell repertoires in COVID-19. The wider study: There were acute and convalescent COVID-19 samples, and they came from the United States, Italy and Spain. Nucleic acid was either cDNA or gDNA, and it came from T cells, B-cell-depleted T cells, or PBMCs.

This clone was seen only a few times. Other DNA sequences in this sample translate to the same CDR3. The germline V gene has CDR1 SGHRS and CDR2 YFSETQ. The length of the CDR3 is 12 residues. The trim removed 4 bases at V and 4 bases at J, leaving 0 bases unmatched. In the authors' methods: Amplification from reference gene primers served as the basis for estimated nucleated cell counts. The method was immunoSEQ multiplex PCR; TCRdb's version includes in-frame clones alone and lacks a portion of them. V, J and clone size derive from that table, while D and trimming were established from the DNA sequence. The sample shows about 170,000 clones, around two thirds of them seen only once.

The sequenced sample was peripheral blood. The chain carries TRBV5-1 and TRBJ1-2; 8 nucleotides align to TRBD1. This receptor was identified in a woman aged 80 or over with acute or convalescent COVID-19. The CDR3 sequence is CASSGQGYGYTF. The CDR3 region has the DNA TGCGCCAGCAGCGGACAGGGCTATGGCTACACCTTC.